The 19 T cell receptor beta chains reported below all come from one sample, sequenced in a study of cytomegalovirus exposure and HLA in healthy donors. PCR employed 60 Vbeta and 13 Jbeta primers. Method: immunoSEQ multiplex PCR; TCRdb's copy keeps in-frame clones and lacks some. The sample shows over 150,000 clones, almost 85% of them seen only once. Sequenced: PBMCs. The receptor source for this set is a boy between 2 and 10 years old in good health and CMV-seronegative.

The chain joins TRBV5-1 to TRBJ2-3, with 8 nucleotides matching TRBD2. V trimming: 2 bases; J trimming: 5 bases; junction bases outside the gene matches: 10. CDR1 is SGHRS and CDR2 is YFSETQ in the germline V gene. There are 16 residues in the CDR3. The CDR3 DNA sequence: TGCGCCAGCAGCTTTTTAGCGGGACCCGCAGTAGATACGCAGTATTTT. Amino acids: CASSFLAGPAVDTQYF.

This sequence joins TRBV5-3 and TRBJ2-5; TRBD2 matches 7 bases. TRBV5-3 is flagged as an ORF with uncertain function. CDR3 length: 16 residues. V was clipped by 5 bases and J by 1 base; unmatched bases: 11. In DNA, the CDR3 is TGTGCCAGAAGTCGTTCGTGGACTAGAACCCAAGAGACCCAGTACTTC. It yields the protein CARSRSWTRTQETQYF.

The gene calls are TRBV7-6 and TRBJ2-7; 7 bases fit TRBD2. In germline, CDR1 is SGHVS, CDR2 FNYEAQ. Germline trimming cut 2 bases from V and 4 bases from J; bases unmatched to any gene: 8. This CDR3 has 15 residues. In DNA, the CDR3 is TGTGCCAGCAGCTTAATGCGGGGGTCGGAATACGAGCAGTACTTC. This sequence encodes CASSLMRGSEYEQYF.

The chain links TRBV5-6 to TRBJ2-2, with 10 bases matching TRBD1. From germline, CDR1 is SGHDT and CDR2 YYEEEE. The V gene end was trimmed by 0 bases and the J gene end by 5 bases; junction bases not matched to a gene: 7. There are 17 residues in the CDR3. Written as DNA, the CDR3 is TGTGCCAGCAGCTTGGTCGACAGGGGGCAATATACCGGGGAGCTGTTTTTT. Its protein is CASSLVDRGQYTGELFF.

The chain joins TRBV7-9 to TRBJ2-1; D perhaps matches TRBD2 (6 bases). The CDR3 is 16 amino acids. CDR1 SEHNR and CDR2 FQNEAQ come from the germline V gene (reference sequence). The V end lost 0 bases, the J end lost 1 base, and 10 bases lay between the germline ends. This chain's CDR3 is CASSLATRSSYNEQFF. The CDR3 region has the DNA TGTGCCAGCAGCTTAGCGACTAGATCTTCCTACAATGAGCAGTTCTTC. The full variable domain, completed using reference TRBV7-9 and TRBJ2-1, is DTGVSQNPRHKITKRGQNVTFRCDPISEHNRLYWYRQTLGQGPEFLTYFQNEAQLEKSRLLSDRFSAERPKGSFSTLEIQRTEQGDSAMYLCASSLATRSSYNEQFFGPGTRLTVL.

The rearrangement links TRBV5-4 to TRBJ2-1; TRBD2 matches 9 bases. With 4 bases clipped from V and 2 bases from J, the junction kept 4 bases outside the gene matches. Germline-derived CDR1 and CDR2 are SGHNT and YYREEE (reference sequence). The CDR3 length is 15 residues. DNA of the CDR3: TGTGCCAGCAGCCTTCAGCGGGAGGCCTACAATGAGCAGTTCTTC. It is translated as CASSLQREAYNEQFF.

The chain combines TRBV2 with TRBJ1-5, with TRBD1 matching 10 bases. Germline loops: CDR1 SNHLY, CDR2 FYNNEI. V shed 5 bases, J shed 5 bases, and the junction held 3 bases outside the gene matches. This CDR3 region has 14 residues. The CDR3 protein is CASSLGQGYQPQHF. The DNA of the CDR3 is TGTGCCAGCAGTCTGGGACAGGGGTATCAGCCCCAGCATTTT.

The chain has TRBV5-4 and TRBJ2-7; weak D call: TRBD2 (6 bases). V was cut by 2 bases and J by 7 bases, with 13 bases left in between. The CDR3 spans 13 residues. Germline V CDR1 and CDR2: SGHNT, YYREEE (reference sequence). CDR3 region: CASSFAGSGEQYF. The CDR3 DNA reads as TGTGCCAGCAGCTTCGCGGGGAGCGGGGAGCAGTACTTC.

The table lists this clone with a count of one. J is TRBJ2-3 and V is TRBV5-8; D gene unclear. Germline CDR1 SGHTS, CDR2 YDEGEE. Trimming took 0 bases from V and 2 from J, leaving 7 bases between them. The CDR3 sequence is 14 residues long. CDR3 sequence reads: CASSLESVTDTQYF. The CDR3 nucleotides are TGTGCCAGCAGCTTGGAGAGCGTCACAGATACGCAGTATTTT.

V is TRBV15 and J is TRBJ1-1, with 10 bases lining up with TRBD1. CDR1 and CDR2 (germline): LNHNV, YYDKDF (reference sequence). Trimming at V came to 11 bases and at J to 2 bases, leaving 5 bases not matched to a gene. The CDR3 covers 13 residues. The DNA of the CDR3 is TGTGCCGCGCGACAGGGGGCAAACACTGAAGCTTTCTTT. This encodes CAARQGANTEAFF. Supplemented by reference TRBV15 and TRBJ1-1, the full variable domain reads DAMVIQNPRYQVTQFGKPVTLSCSQTLNHNVMYWYQQKSSQAPKLLFHYYDKDFNNEADTPDNFQSRRPNTSFCFLDIRSPGLGDTAMYLCAARQGANTEAFFGQGTRLTVV.

The chain is built from TRBV5-4 and TRBJ2-3, with TRBD2 matching over 11 bases. The CDR3 spans 16 residues. Germline V lookup: CDR1 SGHNT, CDR2 YYREEE (reference sequence). After removal of 4 bases from V and 4 bases from J, the junction contained 8 bases not matched to a gene. In DNA form, the CDR3 reads TGTGCCAGCAGCCCCCGACTAGCGGGAAAGGCAGATACGCAGTATTTT. Protein product: CASSPRLAGKADTQYF.

The V gene is TRBV15, the J gene TRBJ2-2; 10 bases are shared with TRBD2. This CDR3 region has 16 residues. The ends lost 1 base at V and 2 bases at J; junction bases unmatched: 1. Germline V gene lookup returns CDR1 LNHNV and CDR2 YYDKDF (reference sequence). The CDR3 loop reads CATSRASGSNTGELFF. The CDR3 coding sequence is TGTGCCACCAGCAGAGCTAGCGGGAGTAACACCGGGGAGCTGTTTTTT.

This chain uses TRBV7-9 with TRBJ1-2; 7 bases align to TRBD1. The CDR3 totals 17 residues. CDR1 and CDR2 (germline): SEHNR, FQNEAQ (reference sequence). Trimming at V came to 3 bases and at J to 4 bases, leaving 14 bases not matched to a gene. The CDR3 reads CASSFVFRGKGLYGYTF. In DNA, the CDR3 is TGTGCCAGCAGCTTCGTCTTCAGGGGGAAAGGGCTCTATGGCTACACCTTC.

This clone was seen more than once but under ten times. The J gene is TRBJ2-5, the V gene TRBV11-2; unclear D gene. The germline V gene has CDR1 SGHAT and CDR2 FQNNGV. The CDR3 extends over 13 amino acids. Trimming took 0 bases from V and 13 from J, leaving 15 bases between them. CDR3 in DNA: TGTGCCAGCAGCTTAGATCGCCCAGGCCCACCGTACTTC. Its translation is CASSLDRPGPPYF.

This clone was seen only once. V usage is TRBV7-3 and J usage is TRBJ1-2, with 8 nucleotides matching TRBD1. The CDR3 is 12 residues long. The ends lost 6 bases at V and 4 bases at J; junction bases unmatched: 1. Germline-derived CDR1 and CDR2 are SGHTA and FQGTGA. The CDR3 loop is CASRGTGYGYTF. CDR3 DNA: TGTGCCAGCAGGGGGACAGGCTATGGCTACACCTTC.

The chain couples TRBV19 to TRBJ1-1, with 7 bases aligning to TRBD1. The V gene end was trimmed by 5 bases and the J gene end by 3 bases; junction bases not matched to a gene: 6. Per the germline V gene, CDR1 is LNHDA and CDR2 is SQIVND (reference sequence). This CDR3 is 14 amino acids long. The CDR3 sequence: CASSDRQGDTEAFF. The CDR3 coding sequence is TGTGCCAGTAGTGATCGACAGGGCGACACTGAAGCTTTCTTT.

This clone was found once. V gene TRBV19 combines with J gene TRBJ2-1; tentatively, D is TRBD2 (5 bases). CDR1 and CDR2 from the germline V gene are LNHDA and SQIVND (reference sequence). The CDR3 has 15 residues. Trimming shortened V by 3 bases and J by 4 bases, and 13 bases separated the two germline ends. The CDR3 sequence is CASSIPAALYNEQFF. The DNA for the CDR3 is TGTGCCAGTAGTATCCCAGCGGCCCTGTACAATGAGCAGTTCTTC. Drawing the rest from reference TRBV19 and TRBJ2-1, the complete variable domain is DGGITQSPKYLFRKEGQNVTLSCEQNLNHDAMYWYRQDPGQGLRLIYYSQIVNDFQKGDIAEGYSVSREKKESFPLTVTSAQKNPTAFYLCASSIPAALYNEQFFGPGTRLTVL.

The genes are TRBV7-6 and TRBJ1-1; D unclear. The CDR3 has 13 amino acids. Germline V lookup: CDR1 SGHVS, CDR2 FNYEAQ. V lost 1 base, J lost 1 base, and 4 bases lay in between. The CDR3 sequence is CASSLDRNTEAFF. The CDR3, as DNA: TGTGCCAGCAGCTTAGACAGGAACACTGAAGCTTTCTTT.

The chain has TRBV27 and TRBJ2-1; TRBD2 matches 10 bases. The junction had 19 bases not matched to a gene; V was cut back by 5 bases and J by 6 bases. Germline V gene data show CDR1 as MNHEY and CDR2 as SMNVEV (reference sequence). The CDR3 consists of 19 residues. The CDR3 sequence is CASSGHRGSVSGRANEQFF. CDR3 DNA: TGTGCCAGCAGTGGCCATAGGGGGTCCGTCAGCGGGAGGGCCAATGAGCAGTTCTTC.